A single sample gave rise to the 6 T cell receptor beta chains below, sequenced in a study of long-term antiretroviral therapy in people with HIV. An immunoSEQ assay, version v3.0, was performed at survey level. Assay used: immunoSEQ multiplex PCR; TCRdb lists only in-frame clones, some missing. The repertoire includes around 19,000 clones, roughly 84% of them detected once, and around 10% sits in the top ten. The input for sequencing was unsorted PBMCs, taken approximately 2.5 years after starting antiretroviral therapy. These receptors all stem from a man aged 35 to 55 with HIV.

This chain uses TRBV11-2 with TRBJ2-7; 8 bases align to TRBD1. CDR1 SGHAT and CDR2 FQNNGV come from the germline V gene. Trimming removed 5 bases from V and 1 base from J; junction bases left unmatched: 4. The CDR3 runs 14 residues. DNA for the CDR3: TGTGCCAGCAGCCCGCGACAGGGGTCCTACGAGCAGTACTTC. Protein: CASSPRQGSYEQYF.

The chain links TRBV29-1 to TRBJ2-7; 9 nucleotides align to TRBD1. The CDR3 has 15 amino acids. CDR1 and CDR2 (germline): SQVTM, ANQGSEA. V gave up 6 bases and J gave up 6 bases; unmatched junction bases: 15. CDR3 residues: CSVEKTGQGRFEQYF. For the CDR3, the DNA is TGCAGCGTAGAAAAAACGGGACAGGGTCGGTTCGAGCAGTACTTC.

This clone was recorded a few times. This chain's CDR3 is CASSFGNEQFF. The DNA for the CDR3 is TGTGCCAGCAGCTTCGGGAATGAGCAGTTCTTC. V is TRBV7-6 and J is TRBJ2-1; D unclear. The CDR3 has 11 residues. Germline V gene lookup returns CDR1 SGHVS and CDR2 FNYEAQ. The V end was cut by 3 bases, the J end by 7 bases, with 4 bases between.

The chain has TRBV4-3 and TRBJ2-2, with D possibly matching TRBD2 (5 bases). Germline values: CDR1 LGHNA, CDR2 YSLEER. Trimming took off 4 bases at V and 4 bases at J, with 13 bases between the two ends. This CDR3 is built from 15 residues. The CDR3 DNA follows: TGCGCCAGCAGCCCCCGGACGGAGGCCACCGGGGAGCTGTTTTTT. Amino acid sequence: CASSPRTEATGELFF.

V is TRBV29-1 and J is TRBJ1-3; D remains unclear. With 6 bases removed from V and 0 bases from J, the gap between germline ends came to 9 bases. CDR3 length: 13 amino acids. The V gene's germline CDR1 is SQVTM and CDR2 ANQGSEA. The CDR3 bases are TGCAGCGTCGGGCCGAGCTCTGGAAACACCATATATTTT. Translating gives CSVGPSSGNTIYF.

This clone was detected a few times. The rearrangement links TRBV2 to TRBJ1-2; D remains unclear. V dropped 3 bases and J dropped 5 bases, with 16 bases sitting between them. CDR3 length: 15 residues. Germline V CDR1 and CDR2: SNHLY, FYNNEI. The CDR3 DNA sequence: TGTGCCAGCAGTGATGGGCAGGCGAAACTTTATGGCTACACCTTC. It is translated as CASSDGQAKLYGYTF.